This T cell receptor beta chain was sequenced during a study of T cells in Graves' hyperthyroidism and ophthalmopathy. The overall study: At initial diagnosis, before any treatment had begun, peripheral blood was obtained. Study-wide results and caveats: Blood also contained most expanded thyroid clonotypes above 0.001. A model using 13 V-J features told ophthalmopathy apart from stable hyperthyroidism. Ophthalmopathy was predicted by the model a median of roughly 6.7 months ahead of onset.

Turning to this clonotype: What it binds is unknown.

The germline gives CDR1 MNHNS, CDR2 SASEGT. CDR3 size: 14 residues. Between the trimmed V and J ends, which lost 4 bases and 6 bases, there was a span of 12 bases. The source material, RNA transcripts, was used to amplify TCR beta CDR3 regions. In the first-round RT-PCR of the TCR CDR3, the HTBI primer set was used. In TCRdb, the multiplex PCR reads were re-called with MiXCR into one record per CDR3 protein. The sample contains about 640,000 distinct CDR3 sequences, more than 14% of which appear only once. The TCR sequence derives from a woman aged 50 to 60 with Graves' ophthalmopathy. The V and J genes are TRBV6-1 and TRBJ1-4; no reliable D call. The sequenced sample was blood. The CDR3 here is CASSGVRADEKLFF. In DNA form, the CDR3 reads TGTGCCAGCAGTGGGGTTCGGGCGGATGAAAAACTGTTTTTT.